Listed below are T cell receptor beta chains from one sample, sequenced in a study of blood T cells in healthy people across ages. TCRdb reanalysed the 5' RACE reads using MiXCR and keeps one entry per CDR3 protein. The table records fewer than 900,000 distinct CDR3 sequences, 40% to 45% of them present only once. Sequencing was done on a sample of blood. Receptor source: a woman aged 60-75 years in good health. Both conserved end residues are part of each CDR3. The D gene is left open where the match is weak. Expanded clones get a size class; other rows say once, few or many, or leave the size out.

d_call	v_call	cdr3_length	clone_size	j_call	cdr3_nt	cdr3_aa
TRBD1	TRBV12-3/TRBV12-4	16	many	TRBJ2-1	TGTGCCAGCAGTTCCTCCGGGACAGGGGATGCTAATGAGCAGTTCTTC	CASSSSGTGDANEQFF
-	TRBV29-1	11	-	TRBJ2-1	TGCAGCGCCGGCAACTGGGGTGAGCAGTTCTTC	CSAGNWGEQFF
TRBD2	TRBV20-1	16	many	TRBJ2-1	TGCAGTGCTCCTTCTTTTGCGACTAGCGGTTACAATGAGCAGTTCTTC	CSAPSFATSGYNEQFF
TRBD1	TRBV5-6	14	-	TRBJ1-1	TGTGCCAGCAGCTTGGGACAGGGGCGGACTGAAACTTTCTTT	CASSLGQGRTETFF
TRBD2	TRBV12-3/TRBV12-4	15	-	TRBJ2-3	TGTGCCAGCATCCTGGGCGGGGGGGCCACAGATACGCAGTATTTT	CASILGGGATDTQYF
-	TRBV7-3	14	-	TRBJ2-2	TGTGCCAGCAGCCCCCCGACGAGACCCGGGGAGCTGTTTTTT	CASSPPTRPGELFF
-	TRBV27	11	-	TRBJ2-3	TGTGCCAGCAGTTCTGGAGTGGCGCAGTATTTT	CASSSGVAQYF
TRBD1	TRBV6-2/TRBV6-3	19	-	TRBJ1-5	TGTGCCAGCAGTTACCCCGGGACAGATTTTATGTATAGCAATCAGCCCCAGCATTTT	CASSYPGTDFMYSNQPQHF
-	TRBV27	13	many	TRBJ2-5	TGTGCCAGCAGTTTATCCCCGGTGGCGGGATGGTACTTC	CASSLSPVAGWYF
TRBD2	TRBV12-3/TRBV12-4	17	many	TRBJ2-3	TGTGCCAGCAGTTTCTCGTTACTAGCGGGAGGTACAGATACGCAGTATTTT	CASSFSLLAGGTDTQYF
-	TRBV9	15	-	TRBJ2-7	TGTGCCAGCCCAAGGGGGGGGCGCAACCCTTACGAGCAGTACTTC	CASPRGGRNPYEQYF
TRBD1	TRBV9	15	few	TRBJ2-5	TGTGCCAGCAGCGTAGGTCGGCAGGGGGAAGAGACCCAGTACTTC	CASSVGRQGEETQYF
-	TRBV20-1	11	-	TRBJ2-5	TGCAGCCTCTCGGGGACAGAGACCCAGTACTTC	CSLSGTETQYF
TRBD2	TRBV27	20	-	TRBJ2-1	TGTGCCAGCAGTTTGGGGCCGGGACTAGCGGGGGGGGCAGGCTACAATGAGCAGTTCTTC	CASSLGPGLAGGAGYNEQFF
-	TRBV11-2	12	many	TRBJ2-3	TGTGCCAGCAGCCACTCGGCAGATACGCAGTATTTT	CASSHSADTQYF
-	TRBV10-3	13	-	TRBJ2-7	TGTGCCATCAGTGATGGGACAACCTACGAGCAGTACTTC	CAISDGTTYEQYF
-	TRBV7-9	16	-	TRBJ2-1	TGTGCCAGCAGCTTTAGAACAACGCCCGGGCACAATGAGCAGTTCTTC	CASSFRTTPGHNEQFF
TRBD1	TRBV20-1	15	-	TRBJ2-3	TGCAGTGCTAGAGTAAGGGACAGGTACCCCGATACGCAGTATTTT	CSARVRDRYPDTQYF
-	TRBV20-1	13	-	TRBJ1-6	TGCAGTGCTGTCACAGGGTCAAATTCACCCCTCCACTTT	CSAVTGSNSPLHF
TRBD1	TRBV20-1	14	few	TRBJ2-1	TGCAGTGCTAGGGGACAGGATTCCTACAATGAGCAGTTCTTC	CSARGQDSYNEQFF
TRBD2	TRBV7-3	16	-	TRBJ2-3	TGTGCCAGCAGCATTATAGCGGGGGGGCCCTTAGATACGCAGTATTTT	CASSIIAGGPLDTQYF
TRBD1	TRBV7-9	16	-	TRBJ2-1	TGTGCCAGCAGCCTCGATACAGGGGTCCTCGCCAATGAGCAGTTCTTC	CASSLDTGVLANEQFF
-	TRBV18	14	few	TRBJ2-4	TGTGCCAGCTCCCCGCGGGACAAACAAAACATTCAGTACTTC	CASSPRDKQNIQYF
TRBD2	TRBV9	13	-	TRBJ2-3	TGTGCCAGCGGCGGGAGGGCTTCAGATACGCAGTATTTT	CASGGRASDTQYF
TRBD2	TRBV11-2	15	few	TRBJ2-1	TGTGCCAGCAGCTTAGCTTCTAGCGGAGAAAATGAGCAGTTCTTC	CASSLASSGENEQFF
-	TRBV4-1	16	once	TRBJ2-5	TGCGCCAGCAGCCAGGGGGCAGATCCCGCCCTAGAGACCCAGTACTTC	CASSQGADPALETQYF
TRBD2	TRBV4-3	16	few	TRBJ2-1	TGCGCCAGCAGCCAAGTAGCGGGAGGGAACGCCAATGAGCAGTTCTTC	CASSQVAGGNANEQFF
-	TRBV7-3	14	few	TRBJ1-5	TGTGCCAGCAGCTTAAATTTTAGCAATCAGCCCCAGCATTTT	CASSLNFSNQPQHF
-	TRBV29-1	8	few	TRBJ2-5	TGCAGCGTTGAGGACTGGTACTTC	CSVEDWYF
-	TRBV5-4	15	few	TRBJ2-5	TGTGCCAGCAGCTTGGAGGGGGTAGCTCGAGAGACCCAGTACTTC	CASSLEGVARETQYF
TRBD2	TRBV20-1	15	-	TRBJ2-7	TGCAGTGCTAATAGCATGACTAGCTCCTACAATGAGCAGTACTTC	CSANSMTSSYNEQYF
-	TRBV29-1	13	-	TRBJ1-1	TGCAGCGTTGATGGCGGTGGTAACACTGAAGCTTTCTTT	CSVDGGGNTEAFF
TRBD2	TRBV20-1	16	few	TRBJ2-7	TGCAGTGCTAGAGATCAAGTAAAGCGGGGAAGCTACGAGCAGTACTTC	CSARDQVKRGSYEQYF
TRBD1	TRBV15	16	-	TRBJ2-6	TGTGCCACCAGCAGATGGACAGGGGCTGGGGCCAACGTCCTGACTTTC	CATSRWTGAGANVLTF
-	TRBV9	15	-	TRBJ2-3	TGTGCCAGCAGCGTAGCTAGAAACCCCACAGATACGCAGTATTTT	CASSVARNPTDTQYF
-	TRBV12-3/TRBV12-4	14	once	TRBJ1-2	TGTGCCAGCAGTCGACCGGGGAAACCCTATGGCTACACCTTC	CASSRPGKPYGYTF
-	TRBV29-1	14	few	TRBJ1-2	TGCAGCGTTGGAGACAGAAACGCTAACTATGGCTACACCTTC	CSVGDRNANYGYTF
TRBD1	TRBV7-3	15	-	TRBJ1-1	TGTGCCAGCAGCTTAGACAGGGAGTATATCACTGAAGCTTTCTTT	CASSLDREYITEAFF
-	TRBV4-1	13	-	TRBJ2-2	TGCGCCAGCAGCATGACGGACACCGGGGAGCTGTTTTTT	CASSMTDTGELFF
TRBD2	TRBV4-2	17	-	TRBJ2-7	TGTGCCAGCAGCCAGGAGCCCCTGGCGGGAGGATTGTACGAGCAGTACTTC	CASSQEPLAGGLYEQYF
TRBD2	TRBV24-1	14	-	TRBJ2-1	TGTGCCACCCATCCGGGACTAGCGGGAGCAGGGCAGTTCTTC	CATHPGLAGAGQFF
-	TRBV29-1	12	-	TRBJ2-7	TGCAGCGTTGATTTATGGCACAATGAGCAGTACTTC	CSVDLWHNEQYF
TRBD2	TRBV20-1	14	-	TRBJ2-1	TGCACCCACCAGGCCAGCGGGAGGCTTGATGAGCAGTTCTTC	CTHQASGRLDEQFF